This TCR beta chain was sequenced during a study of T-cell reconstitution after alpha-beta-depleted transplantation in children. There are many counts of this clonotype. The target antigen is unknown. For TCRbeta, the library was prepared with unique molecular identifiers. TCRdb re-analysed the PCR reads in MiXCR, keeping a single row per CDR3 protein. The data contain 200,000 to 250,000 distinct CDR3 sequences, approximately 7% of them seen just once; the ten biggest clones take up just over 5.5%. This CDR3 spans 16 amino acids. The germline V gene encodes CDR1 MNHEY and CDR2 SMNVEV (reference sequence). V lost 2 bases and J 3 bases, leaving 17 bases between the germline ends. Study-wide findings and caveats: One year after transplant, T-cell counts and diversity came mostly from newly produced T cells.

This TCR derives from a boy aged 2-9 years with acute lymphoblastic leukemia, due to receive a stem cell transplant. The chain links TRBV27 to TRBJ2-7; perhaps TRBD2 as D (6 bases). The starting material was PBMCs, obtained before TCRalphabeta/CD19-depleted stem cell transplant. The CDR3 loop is CASSLAWRGPHYEQYF. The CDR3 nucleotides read TGTGCCAGCAGTTTAGCATGGCGGGGACCCCACTACGAGCAGTACTTC.